Reported below is one T cell receptor (beta chain). Its antigen is as yet unknown. Sequencing targeted expressed TCRB transcripts, as all isolated RNA had been reverse transcribed. Produced via immunoSEQ multiplex PCR; TCRdb's table is partial and in-frame only. The table has a few hundred thousand clones, roughly a fifth seen once; the top ten hold around 0.04%. The data stem from a study of beta chain features in type 1 diabetes. Regarding the study as a whole: For cells with high TCR expression, cDNA sequencing could yield over-representation.

Sequencing used naive CD4+ T cells from blood. The source is a woman under 30 in good health.

The CDR3 loop is CASSEQSTGVRYEQYF. In DNA, the CDR3 is TGTGCCAGCAGCGAACAAAGCACCGGGGTTAGGTACGAGCAGTACTTC. The chain uses TRBV7-9 and TRBJ2-7, with TRBD2 as a possible D gene (5 bases). Germline CDR1 is SEHNR and CDR2 is FQNEAQ (reference sequence). V lost 5 bases, J lost 4 bases, and 21 bases lay in between. The CDR3 totals 16 residues.